Below are 31 T cell receptor beta chains sequenced from a single sample in a study of blood T cell repertoires in COVID-19. Data came from immunoSEQ multiplex PCR; TCRdb stores just in-frame clones and leaves some out. Of 300,000 or so clones in the sample, roughly 90% were seen once. The specimen was PBMCs or T cells enriched from blood (not recorded which). These receptors were collected from a man aged 60 to 75 who had recovered from COVID-19.

The DNA for the CDR3 is TGTGCCACCAGCAGAGATCTCGCCCGGCGGGAGACCCAGTACTTC. Translation gives CATSRDLARRETQYF. V and J are TRBV15 and TRBJ2-5, with unresolved D. Trimming left V 0 bases short and J 5 bases short, with 13 bases between. This CDR3 region has 15 residues. Per the germline V gene, CDR1 is LNHNV and CDR2 is YYDKDF (reference sequence).

The chain has TRBV4-1 and TRBJ2-3; 7 positions match TRBD2. The CDR3 sequence is 17 residues long. Germline V gene lookup returns CDR1 MGHRA and CDR2 YSYEKL. V lost 0 bases, J lost 7 bases, and 13 bases stayed unmatched. CDR3 amino acids: CASSQDARDYPPNTQYF. In nucleotides, the CDR3 is TGCGCCAGCAGCCAAGACGCCCGGGACTACCCCCCGAATACGCAGTATTTT.

V usage is TRBV6-5 and J usage is TRBJ1-6; D is undetermined. CDR1 is MNHEY, CDR2 SVGAGI, per germline. The V end was cut by 2 bases, the J end by 11 bases, with 10 bases between. The CDR3 consists of 13 residues. CDR3 sequence: CASSYTNMTPLHF. CDR3 coding DNA: TGTGCCAGCAGTTACACTAATATGACACCCCTCCACTTT.

The table lists this clone with a count of one. V usage is TRBV7-9 and J usage is TRBJ1-1; D is undetermined. V lost 1 base and J lost 1, with 10 bases in between. Germline lookup yields CDR1 SEHNR and CDR2 FQNEAQ (reference sequence). The CDR3 contains 15 residues. In nucleotides, the CDR3 is TGTGCCAGCAGCTTAGTCGGAGGGAGGAACACTGAAGCTTTCTTT. Encoded protein: CASSLVGGRNTEAFF.

The rearrangement uses TRBV6-5 and TRBJ1-6; 8 nucleotides line up with TRBD1. After removal of 6 bases from V and 7 bases from J, the junction contained 5 bases not matched to a gene. The CDR3 covers 14 residues. Germline CDR1 is MNHEY and CDR2 is SVGAGI. The CDR3 is CASRTTGVNSPLHF. The CDR3 coding sequence is TGTGCCAGCAGGACGACAGGGGTGAATTCACCCCTCCACTTT.

The chain joins TRBV12-3 or TRBV12-4 to TRBJ2-5; D gene ambiguous. Trimming took 6 bases from V and 4 from J, leaving 6 bases between them. The CDR3 has 11 residues. CDR3 region: CASSPGETQYF. Here the CDR3 DNA reads TGTGCCAGCAGCCCCGGAGAGACCCAGTACTTC.

The rearrangement joins TRBV5-6 to TRBJ1-3, with D uncertain. There are 12 residues in the CDR3. The germline V gene has CDR1 SGHDT and CDR2 YYEEEE. V lost 4 bases and J lost 5, with 7 bases in between. In nucleotides, the CDR3 is TGTGCCAGCAGCGCCCACAGAAACACCATATATTTT. Its protein is CASSAHRNTIYF.

V gene TRBV11-2 combines with J gene TRBJ2-2; D is unresolved. The CDR3 runs 14 residues. V was pared by 3 bases and J by 4 bases, with 9 bases between. Germline V gene data show CDR1 as SGHAT and CDR2 as FQNNGV. DNA of the CDR3: TGTGCCAGCAGCTTCCACGGTGGCACCGGGGAGCTGTTTTTT. Encoded protein: CASSFHGGTGELFF.

The chain links TRBV3-1 (or the pseudogene TRBV3-2) to TRBJ1-4, with TRBD1 matching 7 bases. CDR1 is LGHDT and CDR2 is YNNKEL in the germline V gene (reference sequence). V lost 3 bases and J lost 5; bases outside the gene matches: 9. The CDR3 is 16 residues long. The DNA of the CDR3 is TGTGCCAGCAGCCAGGGTAAGGGACAGTGGAATGAAAAACTGTTTTTT. It translates to CASSQGKGQWNEKLFF.

CDR3 coding DNA: TGTGCCAGCAGCCTTGACAGGGCCGTTAACTATGGCTACACCTTC. Protein product: CASSLDRAVNYGYTF. The genes are TRBV5-6 and TRBJ1-2, with 7 bases matching TRBD1. The V and J ends lost 4 bases and 1 base, in that order; junction bases with no gene match: 7. The CDR3 totals 15 residues. CDR1 is SGHDT, CDR2 YYEEEE, per germline.

This clone was found once. The chain is built from TRBV9 and TRBJ2-1; 8 nucleotides agree with TRBD2. V lost 3 bases to trimming and J lost 9 bases; unmatched junction nucleotides: 8. This CDR3 region has 14 residues. Germline CDR1 and CDR2: SGDLS and YYNGEE. The CDR3 nucleotides read TGTGCCAGCAGCGCACGAGGACTAGCTGTTGAGCAGTTCTTC. This translates into CASSARGLAVEQFF.

The CDR3 is CASSLRRSGNEKLFF. The CDR3 DNA sequence: TGTGCCAGCAGTTTACGGCGGTCTGGGAATGAAAAACTGTTTTTT. V is TRBV27 and J is TRBJ1-4; D is ambiguous. This CDR3 has 15 amino acids. The germline gives CDR1 MNHEY, CDR2 SMNVEV (reference sequence). V was shortened by 2 bases and J by 5 bases, with 12 bases between the two germline ends.

V and J are TRBV11-3 and TRBJ1-2, with TRBD1 matching over 8 bases. V shed 1 base and J 3 bases; nucleotides not matched to a gene: 7. Germline CDR1 and CDR2: SGHNT and YENEEA. The CDR3 sequence is 16 residues long. CDR3 in DNA: TGTGCCAGCAGCTTAGGAGCGGGACAGGATTACTATGGCTACACCTTC. The encoded protein is CASSLGAGQDYYGYTF.

This rearrangement joins TRBV6-5 to TRBJ1-6, with D possibly being TRBD1 (6 bases). The germline V and J ends were trimmed by 8 bases and 9 bases, with 14 bases remaining between them. This CDR3 is 13 amino acids long. Looked up from germline, CDR1 is MNHEY and CDR2 is SVGAGI. This CDR3 is CASGRQGSSPLHF. The DNA for the CDR3 is TGTGCCAGCGGTAGGCAGGGGAGTTCACCCCTCCACTTT.

The chain joins TRBV5-1 to TRBJ2-1; the D gene is possibly TRBD2 (5 bases). Germline CDR1 and CDR2: SGHRS and YFSETQ. V lost 0 bases to trimming and J lost 8 bases, with 15 bases between them. The CDR3 is 15 residues long. The CDR3 protein is CASSLEIGLADEQFF. In DNA, the CDR3 is TGCGCCAGCAGCTTGGAAATTGGGCTAGCCGATGAGCAGTTCTTC.

The chain is built from TRBV5-4 and TRBJ2-7, with 12 bases identical to TRBD1. Germline CDR1 SGHNT, CDR2 YYREEE (reference sequence). Trimming removed 4 bases from V and 2 bases from J; junction bases left unmatched: 4. The CDR3 runs 15 residues. The CDR3 nucleotides read TGTGCCAGCAGCCCACGGGACAGGGGGCCCTACGAGCAGTACTTC. Protein product: CASSPRDRGPYEQYF.

V and J are TRBV27 and TRBJ1-6; D is unresolved. The CDR3 extends over 12 amino acids. Germline CDR1 reads MNHEY; CDR2 reads SMNVEV (reference sequence). Trimming removed 10 bases from V and 7 bases from J, with 11 bases in between. DNA of the CDR3: TGTGCCACCTGGGCCTTCAATTCACCCCTCCACTTT. It specifies CATWAFNSPLHF.

The V gene is TRBV9, the J gene TRBJ1-6; tentatively, D is TRBD1 (6 bases). The CDR3 totals 14 residues. The germline V and J ends were trimmed by 5 bases and 5 bases, with 11 bases remaining between them. Germline CDR1 SGDLS, CDR2 YYNGEE. The CDR3 region is CASREGQNNSPLHF. The CDR3 coding sequence is TGTGCCAGCAGGGAAGGACAGAATAATTCACCCCTCCACTTT.

This clone was counted once. This chain connects TRBV27 to TRBJ2-5; a weak D match, TRBD2 (6 bases). V dropped 3 bases and J dropped 6 bases, with 17 bases sitting between them. Germline CDR1 is MNHEY and CDR2 is SMNVEV (reference sequence). The CDR3 contains 15 residues. CDR3 region: CASSFGAGPPKTQYF. As DNA, the CDR3 is TGTGCCAGCAGTTTCGGGGCGGGACCTCCCAAGACCCAGTACTTC.

The chain uses TRBV9 and TRBJ2-1; the D is unclear. The CDR3 is made up of 11 amino acids. Trimming stripped 0 bases from V and 9 bases from J, with 4 bases between. Germline V CDR1 and CDR2: SGDLS, YYNGEE. CDR3 sequence: CASSVGSEQFF. DNA of the CDR3: TGTGCCAGCAGCGTAGGGAGTGAGCAGTTCTTC.

The chain uses TRBV7-9 and TRBJ1-2; D unresolved. V lost 1 base and J lost 6, with 12 bases in between. The V gene's germline CDR1 is SEHNR and CDR2 FQNEAQ (reference sequence). The CDR3 covers 14 residues. The CDR3 DNA follows: TGTGCCAGCAGCTTAGTCATGGGAGTAGATGGCTACACCTTC. Its translation: CASSLVMGVDGYTF.

This clone appeared a single time. V usage is TRBV13 and J usage is TRBJ2-7, with 10 bases matching TRBD2. The CDR3 runs 15 residues. The trim removed 0 bases at V and 3 bases at J, leaving 2 bases unmatched. Germline lookup yields CDR1 PRHDT and CDR2 FYEKMQ (reference sequence). The CDR3 sequence is CASSLGLAGVYEQYF. In DNA, the CDR3 is TGTGCCAGCAGCTTAGGCCTAGCGGGAGTCTACGAGCAGTACTTC.

The J gene is TRBJ1-2, the V gene TRBV7-9, with a possible D match to TRBD1 (6 bases). The CDR3 consists of 12 residues. Trimming cost V 5 bases and J 8 bases, with 12 bases left between them. Germline CDR1 is SEHNR and CDR2 is FQNEAQ (reference sequence). The CDR3 spells CASSQQGWGYTF. CDR3 in DNA: TGTGCCAGCAGCCAACAGGGTTGGGGCTACACCTTC.

The V gene is TRBV27, the J gene TRBJ1-4; 9 bases match TRBD1. CDR1 is MNHEY, CDR2 SMNVEV, per germline (reference sequence). The length of the CDR3 is 15 residues. V lost 7 bases, J lost 7 bases, and 10 bases stayed unmatched. The CDR3 coding sequence is TGTGCCAGCACCCAAACGGGACAGGGTGGTGAAAAACTGTTTTTT. Its translation is CASTQTGQGGEKLFF.

The chain couples TRBV7-2 to TRBJ1-3; weak D call: TRBD1 (6 bases). CDR1 is SGHTA, CDR2 FQGNSA, per germline. The V end was cut by 0 bases, the J end by 3 bases, with 12 bases between. This CDR3 contains 16 residues. The CDR3 reads CASSLAGGRLGNTIYF. DNA of the CDR3: TGTGCCAGCAGCTTAGCGGGGGGGCGCCTTGGAAACACCATATATTTT.

The chain combines TRBV2 with TRBJ1-2; 7 positions agree with TRBD1. V lost 4 bases and J lost 2; bases outside the gene matches: 7. CDR1 SNHLY and CDR2 FYNNEI come from the germline V gene. The CDR3 has 15 residues. CDR3 nucleotide sequence: TGTGCCAGCAGTGTGACAGGGAAAGTGAACTATGGCTACACCTTC. Translation: CASSVTGKVNYGYTF.

The genes are TRBV5-1 and TRBJ1-4, with D hard to call. CDR1 and CDR2 from the germline V gene are SGHRS and YFSETQ. V shed 4 bases and J shed 10 bases, with 20 bases lying between them. The CDR3 is 15 amino acids. The DNA for the CDR3 is TGCGCCAGCAGCGCTCTACCGGAGTCGGAGGGAAAACTGTTTTTT. It is translated as CASSALPESEGKLFF.

This clone was seen once. This chain connects TRBV18 to TRBJ2-3; D is unresolved. V was trimmed by 0 bases and J by 3 bases, leaving 7 bases between them. The CDR3 has 14 amino acids. Germline V CDR1 and CDR2: KGHSH, LQKENI. The CDR3 DNA reads as TGTGCCAGCTCACCACCGGCACAGACAGATACGCAGTATTTT. Its protein product is CASSPPAQTDTQYF. Together with reference TRBV18 and TRBJ2-3, the CDR3 gives the full variable domain: NAGVMQNPRHLVRRRGQEARLRCSPMKGHSHVYWYRQLPEEGLKFMVYLQKENIIDESGMPKERFSAEFPKEGPSILRIQQVVRGDSAAYFCASSPPAQTDTQYFGPGTRLTVL.

V and J are TRBV7-3 and TRBJ2-5, with D possibly TRBD1 on 5 matching bases. Per the germline V gene, CDR1 is SGHTA and CDR2 is FQGTGA. Trimming took off 1 base at V and 3 bases at J, with 9 bases between the two ends. This CDR3 is 14 amino acids long. CDR3 sequence reads: CASSLKATEETQYF. CDR3 DNA sequence: TGTGCCAGCAGCTTAAAGGCGACAGAAGAGACCCAGTACTTC.

The V and J genes are TRBV4-2 and TRBJ2-1; TRBD2 matches at 10 bases. Germline loops: CDR1 LGHNA, CDR2 YNFKEQ. V dropped 1 base and J dropped 0; count of bases not matched to a gene: 6. This CDR3 has 18 residues. The CDR3 DNA reads as TGTGCCAGCAGCCAAGTTCGGGCTAGCGGGGGCTCCTACAATGAGCAGTTCTTC. Translation gives CASSQVRASGGSYNEQFF.

This clone was recorded once. The rearrangement links TRBV7-3 to TRBJ2-1; no clear D gene. The CDR3 totals 13 residues. Trimming left V 2 bases short and J 7 bases short, with 9 bases between. In germline, CDR1 is SGHTA, CDR2 FQGTGA. CDR3 protein: CASSLFSENEQFF. The CDR3 nucleotides read TGTGCCAGCAGCTTATTTTCTGAGAATGAGCAGTTCTTC. Complete variable domain (other parts from reference TRBV7-3 and TRBJ2-1): GAGVSQTPSNKVTEKGKYVELRCDPISGHTALYWYRQSLGQGPEFLIYFQGTGAADDSGLPNDRFFAVRPEGSVSTLKIQRTERGDSAVYLCASSLFSENEQFFGPGTRLTVL.